The next 32 T cell receptor beta chains were all read from a single sample in a study of CD8 T cells in Susac syndrome (dated by TCRdb to between 2017 and 2020). Receptors were amplified or captured by the immunoSEQ multiplex PCR assay. RNA was extracted with the RNeasy kit and roughly 0.45 to 1 ug was reverse transcribed using random hexamers. TCRdb cleaned the public reads at Q25 with fastp, built clones with MiXCR and kept in-frame beta chains. Rows merge per CDR3 protein into single entries with the most common DNA and genes. This sample comprises about 300,000 distinct CDR3 sequences, around 85% of them detected only once. Of the sample, roughly 0.21% is held by the ten largest clones. The sequencing sample was made of CD8+ T cells from PBMCs. These receptors all come from a human donor with multiple sclerosis.

This clonotype was detected only once. The chain joins TRBV6-1 to TRBJ2-1, with 10 bases fitting TRBD2. The V gene's germline CDR1 is MNHNS and CDR2 SASEGT. The CDR3 length is 17 residues. V dropped 1 base and J dropped 6; count of bases not matched to a gene: 9. CDR3 amino acids: CASSEVYGTSVINEQFF. CDR3 nucleotides: TGTGCCAGCAGTGAAGTTTATGGGACTAGCGTTATCAATGAGCAGTTCTTC.

The chain combines TRBV6-5 with TRBJ2-1, with D tentatively TRBD1 or TRBD2 (7 bases each). V lost 2 bases to trimming and J lost 6 bases, with 14 bases between them. The germline V gene has CDR1 MNHEY and CDR2 SVGAGI. CDR3 length: 15 amino acids. The CDR3 DNA reads TGTGCCAGCAGTTACCTCGCAGGGGGGGGCAATGAGCAGTTCTTC. The encoded protein is CASSYLAGGGNEQFF.

J is TRBJ1-2 and V is TRBV3-1; 7 bases line up with TRBD1. With V trimmed by 5 bases and J by 3 bases, 18 bases remained unmatched. CDR3 length equals 18 residues. Germline values: CDR1 LGHDT, CDR2 YNNKEL (reference sequence). CDR3 sequence (DNA): TGTGCCAGCAGCTTCTTCCCCGGGACAGCTTCTTGGTACTATGGCTACACCTTC. Translated, it gives CASSFFPGTASWYYGYTF.

The chain couples TRBV19 to TRBJ1-2; D perhaps matches TRBD1 (5 bases). CDR3 length equals 14 residues. CDR1 LNHDA and CDR2 SQIVND come from the germline V gene (reference sequence). The V gene lost 3 bases and the J gene lost 0 bases, with 8 bases spanning the gap. The CDR3 spells CASSIGAANYGYTF. The CDR3 nucleotides are TGTGCCAGTAGTATCGGGGCGGCTAACTATGGCTACACCTTC.

V and J are TRBV29-1 and TRBJ1-1; D might be TRBD1 (6 bases). From germline, CDR1 is SQVTM and CDR2 ANQGSEA. Trimming removed 7 bases at V and 7 bases at J, with 22 bases between. This CDR3 is built from 14 residues. The CDR3 DNA is TGCAGCGCCTCACATGTACAGGGACGGGGTGAAGCTTTCTTT. Encoded protein: CSASHVQGRGEAFF.

This rearrangement joins TRBV28 to TRBJ2-1; D perhaps matches TRBD2 (5 bases). Per germline, CDR1 MDHEN and CDR2 SYDVKM. The V and J ends lost 3 bases and 0 bases respectively, with 9 bases between them. The CDR3 totals 15 residues. The CDR3 spells CASSLVRVSYNEQFF. The CDR3 DNA reads TGTGCCAGCAGTTTGGTGCGGGTCTCCTACAATGAGCAGTTCTTC.

The rearrangement uses TRBV30 and TRBJ2-5; unclear D gene. Deletions cut 3 bases from V and 3 bases from J, with 14 bases between. The germline V gene encodes CDR1 GTSNPN and CDR2 SVGIG (reference sequence). This CDR3 is 14 amino acids long. The CDR3 nucleotides read TGTGCCTGGAGCCTCGTGGATGGGAAAGAGACCCAGTACTTC. Amino acid sequence: CAWSLVDGKETQYF.

This clonotype occurred once. This chain's CDR3 is CASSLAERPYNTDTQYF. The CDR3 DNA follows: TGTGCCAGCAGCTTAGCGGAGAGGCCCTACAACACAGATACGCAGTATTTT. The chain is built from TRBV7-6 and TRBJ2-3; D gene uncertain. The germline V gene has CDR1 SGHVS and CDR2 FNYEAQ. Trimming stripped 0 bases from V and 2 bases from J, with 15 bases between. The length of the CDR3 is 17 residues.

The chain joins TRBV15 to TRBJ1-2; the match to TRBD1 covers 9 bases. V shed 1 base, J shed 6 bases, and the junction held 9 bases outside the gene matches. This CDR3 spans 16 amino acids. Per germline, CDR1 LNHNV and CDR2 YYDKDF (reference sequence). CDR3 amino acids: CATSRGRTGDYDGYTF. The CDR3 DNA reads TGTGCCACCAGCAGAGGTCGGACAGGGGACTACGATGGCTACACCTTC.

This chain links TRBV5-6 with TRBJ1-1, with TRBD1 identical over 9 bases. From germline, CDR1 is SGHDT and CDR2 YYEEEE. The V gene end was trimmed by 3 bases and the J gene end by 0 bases; junction bases not matched to a gene: 6. The CDR3 has 16 amino acids. CDR3 nucleotides: TGTGCCAGCAGCTGGGTGGACAGGGGTGTGAACACTGAAGCTTTCTTT. Amino acids: CASSWVDRGVNTEAFF.

The chain couples TRBV27 to TRBJ2-5; 8 nucleotides match TRBD1. Germline V gives CDR1 MNHEY, CDR2 SMNVEV (reference sequence). This CDR3 region has 15 residues. The V gene end was trimmed by 5 bases and the J gene end by 3 bases; junction bases not matched to a gene: 8. Here the CDR3 reads CASSPGGATEETQYF. CDR3 in DNA: TGTGCCAGCAGTCCAGGGGGCGCTACGGAAGAGACCCAGTACTTC.

This clonotype was observed a few times. This sequence joins TRBV27 and TRBJ1-3, with D unresolved. The germline V and J ends were trimmed by 6 bases and 0 bases, with 9 bases remaining between them. This CDR3 contains 14 residues. CDR1 and CDR2 (germline): MNHEY, SMNVEV (reference sequence). This CDR3 reads CASSLTGSGNTIYF. The CDR3, as DNA: TGTGCCAGCAGCTTGACTGGCTCTGGAAACACCATATATTTT.

The rearrangement joins TRBV7-9 to TRBJ2-2, with D maybe TRBD2 (5 bases). The CDR3 totals 15 residues. Per the germline V gene, CDR1 is SEHNR and CDR2 is FQNEAQ (reference sequence). Trimming cost V 8 bases and J 5 bases, with 18 bases left between them. The DNA of the CDR3 is TGTGCCAGCCCCACCGGGGTCGGAGCGACCGGGGAGCTGTTTTTT. Protein sequence: CASPTGVGATGELFF.

This chain uses TRBV2 with TRBJ2-6; a possible D gene is TRBD2 (7 bases). Trimming left V 8 bases short and J 0 bases short, with 11 bases between. CDR3 length equals 15 residues. Germline CDR1 is SNHLY and CDR2 is FYNNEI. The CDR3 sequence is CASPGGPSGANVLTF. CDR3 coding DNA: TGTGCCAGCCCCGGGGGGCCCTCTGGGGCCAACGTCCTGACTTTC.

The chain recombines TRBV7-9 with TRBJ1-2; a weak D match, TRBD1 (6 bases). CDR3 size: 15 residues. Germline-derived CDR1 and CDR2 are SEHNR and FQNEAQ (reference sequence). V dropped 5 bases and J dropped 2 bases, with 15 bases sitting between them. The DNA for the CDR3 is TGTGCCAGCAGCCAAAGCTACGGGGGCAACTATGGCTACACCTTC. It specifies CASSQSYGGNYGYTF.

This clonotype was detected only a few times. An end of the junction differs from the germline gene, which may be a read error. This sequence joins TRBV11-2 and TRBJ2-4; TRBD1 agrees at 8 bases. The CDR3 sequence is 14 residues long. Germline V gene sequence: CDR1 SGHAT, CDR2 FQNNGV. The CDR3 nucleotides are TGTGCCAGCAGCCTAGACAGGGGAAAAAACATTCAGTACTTC. Amino acids: CASSLDRGKNIQYF.

The rearrangement joins TRBV12-3 or TRBV12-4 to TRBJ1-4; TRBD1 is a possible D gene (6 bases). V lost 7 bases, J lost 8 bases, and 17 bases lay in between. The CDR3 has 14 residues. CDR3 coding DNA: TGTGCCAGCACCTTTTTCGGGGGGCGAGAAAAACTGTTTTTT. Amino acids: CASTFFGGREKLFF.

The count of this clonotype is one. V usage is TRBV29-1 and J usage is TRBJ1-4, with D unresolved. CDR3 length equals 12 residues. V dropped 5 bases and J dropped 5 bases, with 9 bases sitting between them. The germline V gene encodes CDR1 SQVTM and CDR2 ANQGSEA. The CDR3 bases are TGCAGCGTTCGGGCCGGAAATGAAAAACTGTTTTTT. This codes for CSVRAGNEKLFF.

The gene calls are TRBV24-1 and TRBJ1-5; 8 bases map to TRBD1. Trimming removed 4 bases from V and 3 bases from J; junction bases left unmatched: 4. There are 15 residues in the CDR3. Germline V gene lookup returns CDR1 KGHDR and CDR2 SFDVKD. CDR3 coding DNA: TGTGCCACCAGTGACACAGGGGGTAACAATCAGCCCCAGCATTTT. As protein: CATSDTGGNNQPQHF.

V usage is TRBV28 and J usage is TRBJ2-7, with TRBD2 as a possible D gene (5 bases). The CDR3 has 16 residues. The V and J ends lost 1 base and 0 bases respectively, with 13 bases between them. Germline CDR1 MDHEN, CDR2 SYDVKM. The CDR3 DNA reads as TGTGCCAGCAGTTTATCCCTAGTGCGGGTCTCCTACGAGCAGTACTTC. It translates to CASSLSLVRVSYEQYF.

The rearrangement links TRBV5-5 to TRBJ2-1; TRBD1 agrees at 12 bases. CDR3 length: 16 residues. CDR1 and CDR2 from the germline V gene are SGHKS and YYEKEE (reference sequence). J lost 8 bases, V lost 0 bases, and 6 bases had no gene match. The CDR3 loop reads CASSLDSGQGADEQFF. The CDR3 bases are TGTGCCAGCAGCTTGGATTCGGGACAGGGGGCCGATGAGCAGTTCTTC. The full variable domain, with the rest looked up from reference TRBV5-5 and TRBJ2-1, is DAGVTQSPTHLIKTRGQQVTLRCSPISGHKSVSWYQQVLGQGPQFIFQYYEKEERGRGNFPDRFSARQFPNYSSELNVNALLLGDSALYLCASSLDSGQGADEQFFGPGTRLTVL.

The V call is TRBV4-3, the J call TRBJ2-7; no firm D call. V lost 2 bases and J lost 0, with 11 bases in between. The germline gives CDR1 LGHNA, CDR2 YSLEER. This CDR3 contains 15 residues. CDR3 in amino acids: CASSQHYPSSYEQYF. As DNA, the CDR3 is TGCGCCAGCAGCCAACACTATCCATCCTCCTACGAGCAGTACTTC.

V and J are TRBV7-9 and TRBJ1-4, with no clear D. The CDR3 has 17 amino acids. Germline V lookup: CDR1 SEHNR, CDR2 FQNEAQ (reference sequence). V was cut by 6 bases and J by 2 bases, with 19 bases left in between. The CDR3 nucleotides are TGTGCCAGCAGTTGGCCGTCGCAGGCACCCACTAATGAAAAACTGTTTTTT. Its translation: CASSWPSQAPTNEKLFF.

The J gene is TRBJ2-7, the V gene TRBV7-9, with D possibly matching TRBD1 (6 bases). CDR1 SEHNR and CDR2 FQNEAQ come from the germline V gene (reference sequence). The CDR3 runs to 14 residues. The V and J ends lost 5 bases and 2 bases respectively, with 13 bases between them. DNA of the CDR3: TGTGCCAGCAGCACGGGGACACCGGCCTACGAGCAGTACTTC. Translated, it gives CASSTGTPAYEQYF. Supplemented by reference TRBV7-9 and TRBJ2-7, the full variable domain reads DTGVSQNPRHKITKRGQNVTFRCDPISEHNRLYWYRQTLGQGPEFLTYFQNEAQLEKSRLLSDRFSAERPKGSFSTLEIQRTEQGDSAMYLCASSTGTPAYEQYFGPGTRLTVT.

V usage is TRBV7-9 and J usage is TRBJ2-1; 7 bases agree with TRBD1. Trimming at V came to 1 base and at J to 8 bases, leaving 8 bases not matched to a gene. Germline V lookup: CDR1 SEHNR, CDR2 FQNEAQ (reference sequence). The CDR3 runs 15 residues. The CDR3 loop reads CASSLVGGGVDEQFF. For the CDR3, the DNA is TGTGCCAGCAGCTTAGTAGGGGGCGGCGTCGATGAGCAGTTCTTC.

This chain links TRBV7-9 with TRBJ2-5, with D possibly matching TRBD2 (6 bases). The CDR3 is 14 amino acids. V lost 3 bases and J lost 5, with 13 bases in between. Per germline, CDR1 SEHNR and CDR2 FQNEAQ (reference sequence). CDR3 sequence: CASSFAGSVETQYF. The CDR3 DNA follows: TGTGCCAGCAGCTTCGCGGGGAGTGTCGAGACCCAGTACTTC.

V and J are TRBV4-2 and TRBJ1-2; D call uncertain. The V gene lost 1 base and the J gene lost 6 bases, with 12 bases spanning the gap. Looked up from germline, CDR1 is LGHNA and CDR2 is YNFKEQ. The CDR3 sequence is 14 residues long. The CDR3 DNA sequence: TGTGCCAGCAGCCAAGTTCTGACTGAGGATGGCTACACCTTC. Protein product: CASSQVLTEDGYTF.

V and J are TRBV25-1 and TRBJ2-7; 8 nucleotides agree with TRBD1. This CDR3 has 17 residues. The V gene's germline CDR1 is MGHDK and CDR2 SYGVNS. Trimming cost V 4 bases and J 3 bases; bases outside gene matches: 14. The CDR3 sequence: CASSGPSPGTGNYEQYF. The CDR3 DNA reads TGTGCCAGCAGTGGACCCTCCCCCGGGACAGGAAACTACGAGCAGTACTTC.

The chain combines TRBV19 with TRBJ2-3; 11 bases align to TRBD2. V gave up 9 bases and J gave up 0 bases; unmatched junction bases: 11. The CDR3 loop spans 17 amino acids. Germline assignment: CDR1 LNHDA and CDR2 SQIVND (reference sequence). The CDR3 protein is CASLRAGTSGSTDTQYF. As DNA, the CDR3 is TGTGCCAGCCTCAGAGCCGGGACTAGCGGAAGCACAGATACGCAGTATTTT.

The chain combines TRBV7-9 with TRBJ2-7; D unclear. V lost 7 bases and J 4 bases, leaving 8 bases between the germline ends. CDR1 SEHNR and CDR2 FQNEAQ come from the germline V gene (reference sequence). The CDR3 runs 11 residues. DNA for the CDR3: TGTGCCAGCACCCCGAGGTACGAGCAGTACTTC. Protein product: CASTPRYEQYF.

The V and J genes are TRBV27 and TRBJ1-1; possibly TRBD1 for D (6 bases). This CDR3 is 15 amino acids long. Trimming took 9 bases from V and 5 from J, leaving 22 bases between them. Germline values: CDR1 MNHEY, CDR2 SMNVEV (reference sequence). The CDR3 sequence: CASLGDGGGWTEAFF. DNA for the CDR3: TGTGCCAGTTTAGGGGACGGTGGGGGCTGGACTGAAGCTTTCTTT.

This chain uses TRBV6-2 or TRBV6-3 with TRBJ1-1; TRBD1 matches at 8 bases. CDR3 size: 16 residues. V was clipped by 2 bases and J by 3 bases; unmatched bases: 8. In germline, CDR1 is MNHEY, CDR2 SVGEGT. The CDR3 sequence: CASSYSPRQGYTEAFF. The DNA of the CDR3 is TGTGCCAGCAGTTACAGTCCGAGACAGGGGTACACTGAAGCTTTCTTT.